This TCR beta chain was recorded in a study of blood T cell repertoires in COVID-19. Study-wide context: Donors in the United States, Italy and Spain gave samples during acute or convalescent COVID-19. Sources were T cells, B-cell-depleted T cells, or PBMCs; the material itself was cDNA or gDNA.

With respect to this clone: This sample includes further DNA sequences coding for the same CDR3.

The CDR3 length is 14 residues. V dropped 4 bases and J dropped 1; count of bases not matched to a gene: 2. Germline V lookup: CDR1 MGHRA, CDR2 YSYEKL. Data came from immunoSEQ multiplex PCR; TCRdb stores just in-frame clones and leaves some out. The sample contains around 72,000 clones, over 75% of which appear only once. Sequenced material: peripheral blood. The source is a man in his forties or fifties with acute or convalescent COVID-19. The chain has TRBV4-1 and TRBJ1-1; 8 nucleotides line up with TRBD1. CDR3 residues: CASSPGQGNTEAFF. The CDR3, as DNA: TGCGCCAGCAGCCCCGGACAGGGGAACACTGAAGCTTTCTTT.